A single sample gave rise to the 32 T cell receptor beta chains below, sequenced in a study of cytotoxic CD8 clonotypes in ibrutinib-treated CLL. Repertoires were generated with immunoSEQ multiplex PCR, while TCRdb's copy carries only in-frame clones and drops some. The sample yields 150,000 to 200,000 clones, about 88% seen once. Sequenced here: PBMCs, sampled at disease progression, from a patient treated with ibrutinib. These receptors originate from a human donor with chronic lymphocytic leukemia.

V is TRBV6-6 and J is TRBJ2-7; 7 bases are shared with TRBD2. V gave up 6 bases and J gave up 4 bases; unmatched junction bases: 9. CDR3 length: 14 residues. Germline CDR1 and CDR2: MNHNY and SVGAGI (reference sequence). The CDR3 sequence: CASSPSGSLYEQYF. The CDR3 DNA reads as TGTGCCAGCAGCCCTAGCGGCTCACTTTACGAGCAGTACTTC.

The gene calls are TRBV6-5 and TRBJ1-2; a possible D gene is TRBD1 (6 bases). V dropped 0 bases and J dropped 3 bases, with 14 bases sitting between them. Germline values: CDR1 MNHEY, CDR2 SVGAGI. CDR3 size: 16 residues. CDR3 nucleotides: TGTGCCAGCAGTTACTCCCGGGGGGGCGCAGACTATGGCTACACCTTC. Protein product: CASSYSRGGADYGYTF.

The chain uses TRBV11-3 and TRBJ2-1, with D possibly being TRBD1 or TRBD2 (6 bases each). The germline CDR1 and CDR2 sequences are SGHNT and YENEEA. The CDR3 sequence is 16 residues long. The ends were cut back, 4 bases at V and 0 bases at J, with 13 bases in the middle. CDR3 region: CASSSRGGGSYNEQFF. The CDR3 region has the DNA TGTGCCAGCAGCTCCCGTGGAGGGGGCTCCTACAATGAGCAGTTCTTC.

The chain combines TRBV2 with TRBJ2-3, with D perhaps TRBD2 (5 bases). CDR1 and CDR2 from the germline V gene are SNHLY and FYNNEI. The V end was cut by 10 bases, the J end by 3 bases, with 14 bases between. This CDR3 spans 13 amino acids. CDR3 region: CATLLGVTDTQYF. DNA of the CDR3: TGTGCCACCTTACTAGGTGTGACAGATACGCAGTATTTT.

This chain links TRBV28 with TRBJ1-1; D gene ambiguous. V was pared by 8 bases and J by 0 bases, with 13 bases between. Germline CDR1 and CDR2: MDHEN and SYDVKM. The CDR3 is 14 residues long. The CDR3 loop is CASGLGGVNTEAFF. DNA of the CDR3: TGTGCCAGCGGGCTCGGAGGTGTGAACACTGAAGCTTTCTTT.

This chain joins TRBV6-5 and TRBJ2-1, with 12 bases aligning to TRBD2. Germline CDR1 reads MNHEY; CDR2 reads SVGAGI. J gave up 10 bases and V 2 bases, and 9 bases lay outside the gene matches. The CDR3 consists of 16 residues. The CDR3 loop reads CASSYLPTSGGEEQFF. The DNA of the CDR3 is TGTGCCAGCAGTTACCTTCCGACTAGCGGGGGCGAGGAGCAGTTCTTC.

The CDR3 DNA follows: TGCGCCAGCAGCCTGGTGGGTTCTGAAGCTTTCTTT. As protein: CASSLVGSEAFF. The chain has TRBV5-1 and TRBJ1-1; D not certain. Germline V CDR1 and CDR2: SGHRS, YFSETQ. Trimming stripped 4 bases from V and 6 bases from J, with 10 bases between. CDR3 length: 12 residues.

This clone was detected a few times. The chain has TRBV5-1 and TRBJ2-7; D tentatively reads TRBD1 or TRBD2 (5 bases each). V was pared by 4 bases and J by 3 bases, with 17 bases between. The CDR3 runs to 15 residues. From germline, CDR1 is SGHRS and CDR2 YFSETQ. CDR3 sequence: CASSPDRDGYYEQYF. In DNA form, the CDR3 reads TGCGCCAGCAGCCCAGACCGGGACGGCTACTACGAGCAGTACTTC.

J is TRBJ2-1 and V is TRBV5-1; D not certain. V shed 0 bases and J shed 7 bases, with 11 bases lying between them. The CDR3 runs to 14 residues. CDR1 is SGHRS, CDR2 YFSETQ, per germline. The CDR3 protein is CASSLGLPKNEQFF. The CDR3 coding sequence is TGCGCCAGCAGCTTGGGGCTCCCAAAGAATGAGCAGTTCTTC.

The chain employs TRBV23-1 and TRBJ1-1; maybe TRBD1 (5 bases). TRBV23-1 is an ORF, and what it does is uncertain. Trimming took 2 bases from V and 4 from J, leaving 8 bases between them. The CDR3 runs to 13 residues. The CDR3 nucleotides are TGCGCCAGCAGTCAAGTGGGGCCCACTGAAGCTTTCTTT. Residues: CASSQVGPTEAFF.

The J gene is TRBJ2-1, the V gene TRBV25-1; 10 bases fit TRBD2. The CDR3 extends over 17 amino acids. Germline V lookup: CDR1 MGHDK, CDR2 SYGVNS. V lost 0 bases and J lost 8; bases outside the gene matches: 10. CDR3 in amino acids: CASSEYFPLAGVHEQFF. CDR3 nucleotide sequence: TGTGCCAGCAGTGAATATTTCCCCCTAGCGGGAGTACATGAGCAGTTCTTC. Filled out from reference TRBV25-1 and TRBJ2-1, the complete variable domain reads EADIYQTPRYLVIGTGKKITLECSQTMGHDKMYWYQQDPGMELHLIHYSYGVNSTEKGDLSSESTVSRIRTEHFPLTLESARPSHTSQYLCASSEYFPLAGVHEQFFGPGTRLTVL.

The rearrangement uses TRBV19 and TRBJ2-7; D tentatively fits TRBD1 or TRBD2 (6 bases each). Germline V gives CDR1 LNHDA, CDR2 SQIVND (reference sequence). The V gene lost 0 bases and the J gene lost 2 bases, with 11 bases spanning the gap. The CDR3 totals 15 residues. The CDR3 bases are TGTGCCAGTAGTATAGATCCAAGGGGGGCCTACGAGCAGTACTTC. This codes for CASSIDPRGAYEQYF.

The chain joins TRBV29-1 to TRBJ1-1; D is perhaps TRBD1 (6 bases). The ends were cut back, 1 base at V and 1 base at J, with 13 bases in the middle. Germline CDR1 and CDR2: SQVTM and ANQGSEA. The CDR3 is made up of 15 amino acids. The CDR3 sequence: CSVEGTDSPNTEAFF. Written as DNA, the CDR3 is TGCAGCGTTGAAGGGACGGACAGCCCGAACACTGAAGCTTTCTTT.

The V call is TRBV2, the J call TRBJ2-1; maybe TRBD2 (5 bases). The CDR3 runs 15 residues. The V end lost 8 bases, the J end lost 0 bases, and 14 bases lay between the germline ends. Germline lookup yields CDR1 SNHLY and CDR2 FYNNEI. CDR3 in amino acids: CASGRETTSYNEQFF. The DNA for the CDR3 is TGTGCCAGCGGAAGGGAGACTACCTCCTACAATGAGCAGTTCTTC.

CDR3 amino acids: CASSLRLYLQGTYGYTF. The DNA for the CDR3 is TGCGCCAGCAGCTTGCGCTTATATTTACAGGGAACCTATGGCTACACCTTC. The chain links TRBV5-1 to TRBJ1-2, with D maybe TRBD1 (6 bases). This CDR3 has 17 residues. Germline V gene data show CDR1 as SGHRS and CDR2 as YFSETQ. V was cut by 1 base and J by 4 bases, with 20 bases left in between.

V and J are TRBV6-5 and TRBJ1-5; D gene unclear. This CDR3 has 14 residues. Germline CDR1 and CDR2: MNHEY and SVGAGI. Trimming left V 2 bases short and J 3 bases short, with 8 bases between. This chain's CDR3 is CASSYGPPNQPQHF. The CDR3 DNA follows: TGTGCCAGCAGTTACGGTCCCCCCAATCAGCCCCAGCATTTT.

The chain combines TRBV6-1 with TRBJ2-7, with 8 bases matching TRBD2. Germline V gives CDR1 MNHNS, CDR2 SASEGT. This CDR3 region has 16 residues. The V and J ends lost 2 bases and 3 bases, in that order; junction bases with no gene match: 9. This CDR3 is CASSELGPGGIYEQYF. CDR3 bases: TGTGCCAGCAGTGAATTGGGACCGGGAGGGATCTACGAGCAGTACTTC.

The chain employs TRBV29-1 and TRBJ2-6, with D hard to call. Germline lookup yields CDR1 SQVTM and CDR2 ANQGSEA. This CDR3 comprises 13 residues. Trimming stripped 7 bases from V and 1 base from J, with 8 bases between. CDR3 loop: CSAQKSGANVLTF. CDR3 in DNA: TGCAGCGCCCAGAAGTCTGGGGCCAACGTCCTGACTTTC.

This clone has just a few counts. The identical CDR3 is also encoded by other nucleotide sequences in the sample. Here the CDR3 DNA reads TGTGCCAGCAGTTTGGGACAGGGGTACGAGCAGTACTTC. Protein product: CASSLGQGYEQYF. V gene TRBV28 combines with J gene TRBJ2-7, with 10 nucleotides matching TRBD1. This CDR3 has 13 amino acids. Germline values: CDR1 MDHEN, CDR2 SYDVKM. V gave up 3 bases and J gave up 4 bases; unmatched junction bases: 0.

The chain joins TRBV18 to TRBJ2-7; D uncertain. Germline V CDR1 and CDR2: KGHSH, LQKENI. The V gene lost 2 bases and the J gene lost 2 bases, with 10 bases spanning the gap. This CDR3 region has 14 residues. This chain's CDR3 is CASSPLENPYEQYF. The CDR3 nucleotides are TGTGCCAGCTCACCATTGGAGAACCCCTACGAGCAGTACTTC.

The gene calls are TRBV7-9 and TRBJ2-7; the match to TRBD2 covers 10 bases. The germline V gene has CDR1 SEHNR and CDR2 FQNEAQ (reference sequence). With 6 bases clipped from V and 2 bases from J, the junction kept 13 bases outside the gene matches. The CDR3 covers 17 residues. CDR3 residues: CASSLLRTSGKPYEQYF. CDR3 coding DNA: TGTGCCAGCAGTCTCCTGAGGACTAGCGGAAAACCCTACGAGCAGTACTTC.

This clone appeared once. The chain employs TRBV19 and TRBJ2-7, with 7 bases aligning to TRBD2. This CDR3 has 13 amino acids. Germline CDR1 and CDR2: LNHDA and SQIVND (reference sequence). Trimming cost V 6 bases and J 2 bases; bases outside gene matches: 4. In DNA form, the CDR3 reads TGTGCCAGTAGCCCGGGAGGTGCCTACGAGCAGTACTTC. Its protein is CASSPGGAYEQYF.

The chain carries TRBV27 and TRBJ2-2, with TRBD2 matching 7 bases. J gave up 8 bases and V 6 bases, and 9 bases lay outside the gene matches. The V gene's germline CDR1 is MNHEY and CDR2 SMNVEV (reference sequence). CDR3 length: 14 amino acids. This chain's CDR3 is CASSLAELTGELFF. In nucleotides, the CDR3 is TGTGCCAGCAGCCTAGCGGAATTAACGGGGGAGCTGTTTTTT.

The chain links TRBV5-4 to TRBJ2-5; D not certain. Germline CDR1 is SGHNT and CDR2 is YYREEE (reference sequence). Trimming removed 0 bases from V and 2 bases from J, with 5 bases in between. This CDR3 is 13 amino acids long. The CDR3 nucleotides are TGTGCCAGCAGCTTGGACAGACAAGAGACCCAGTACTTC. Translated: CASSLDRQETQYF.

V and J are TRBV7-3 and TRBJ2-7; maybe TRBD1 (7 bases). In germline, CDR1 is SGHTA, CDR2 FQGTGA. This CDR3 has 13 residues. Trimming removed 5 bases from V and 7 bases from J, with 15 bases in between. CDR3 loop: CASSQGGEGEQYF. The CDR3 region has the DNA TGTGCCAGCAGCCAGGGGGGAGAGGGAGAGCAGTACTTC.

This rearrangement joins TRBV5-1 to TRBJ2-3, with 9 bases matching TRBD2. CDR1 SGHRS and CDR2 YFSETQ come from the germline V gene. Unmatched junction bases numbered 6, after V lost 0 bases and J lost 4 bases. There are 16 residues in the CDR3. For the CDR3, the DNA is TGCGCCAGCAGCTTGGGTTCTAGCGGGACCTCAGATACGCAGTATTTT. Translating it yields CASSLGSSGTSDTQYF.

This clone is a singleton in its sample. V usage is TRBV7-9 and J usage is TRBJ2-1; D not certain. The CDR3 loop spans 17 amino acids. In germline, CDR1 is SEHNR, CDR2 FQNEAQ (reference sequence). The germline V and J ends were trimmed by 3 bases and 8 bases, with 23 bases remaining between them. The CDR3 coding sequence is TGTGCCAGCAGCTTTTCATTTTCGATTGATATAGAACATGAGCAGTTCTTC. Translating gives CASSFSFSIDIEHEQFF.

This chain connects TRBV7-6 to TRBJ1-4; TRBD1 is a possible D gene (5 bases). Germline V lookup: CDR1 SGHVS, CDR2 FNYEAQ. The ends were cut back, 4 bases at V and 8 bases at J, with 11 bases in the middle. CDR3 length equals 13 residues. Written as DNA, the CDR3 is TGTGCCAGCAGCTCACAGGAGGGGGAAAAACTGTTTTTT. The encoded protein is CASSSQEGEKLFF.

The V gene is TRBV28, the J gene TRBJ2-5; D is ambiguous. The V gene lost 9 bases and the J gene lost 4 bases, with 24 bases spanning the gap. CDR3 size: 16 residues. Germline V gene lookup returns CDR1 MDHEN and CDR2 SYDVKM. CDR3 sequence: CASISAPRSTTETQYF. CDR3 DNA sequence: TGTGCCAGTATCTCGGCTCCCCGTTCCACCACAGAGACCCAGTACTTC.

The chain joins TRBV7-9 to TRBJ2-7; D is undetermined. This CDR3 is built from 14 residues. Germline V gene data show CDR1 as SEHNR and CDR2 as FQNEAQ (reference sequence). The ends were cut back, 0 bases at V and 4 bases at J, with 10 bases in the middle. The CDR3 loop reads CASSLAVGRYEQYF. The CDR3 region has the DNA TGTGCCAGCAGCTTAGCGGTCGGCCGATACGAGCAGTACTTC. Together with reference TRBV7-9 and TRBJ2-7, the CDR3 gives the full variable domain: DTGVSQNPRHKITKRGQNVTFRCDPISEHNRLYWYRQTLGQGPEFLTYFQNEAQLEKSRLLSDRFSAERPKGSFSTLEIQRTEQGDSAMYLCASSLAVGRYEQYFGPGTRLTVT.

The chain is built from TRBV11-3 and TRBJ1-5; D uncertain. CDR1 is SGHNT, CDR2 YENEEA, per germline. The CDR3 is 15 residues long. The V end lost 5 bases, the J end lost 0 bases, and 11 bases lay between the germline ends. CDR3 residues: CASSPDVYSNQPQHF. The CDR3 DNA sequence: TGTGCCAGCAGCCCGGACGTTTATAGCAATCAGCCCCAGCATTTT.

The J gene is TRBJ2-1, the V gene TRBV9; 10 bases match TRBD2. Trimming removed 0 bases from V and 4 bases from J; junction bases left unmatched: 13. The CDR3 totals 19 residues. The germline V gene has CDR1 SGDLS and CDR2 YYNGEE. CDR3 in amino acids: CASSVEGAQAGGPYNEQFF. The CDR3 DNA reads TGTGCCAGCAGCGTAGAGGGGGCCCAAGCGGGAGGGCCGTACAATGAGCAGTTCTTC.